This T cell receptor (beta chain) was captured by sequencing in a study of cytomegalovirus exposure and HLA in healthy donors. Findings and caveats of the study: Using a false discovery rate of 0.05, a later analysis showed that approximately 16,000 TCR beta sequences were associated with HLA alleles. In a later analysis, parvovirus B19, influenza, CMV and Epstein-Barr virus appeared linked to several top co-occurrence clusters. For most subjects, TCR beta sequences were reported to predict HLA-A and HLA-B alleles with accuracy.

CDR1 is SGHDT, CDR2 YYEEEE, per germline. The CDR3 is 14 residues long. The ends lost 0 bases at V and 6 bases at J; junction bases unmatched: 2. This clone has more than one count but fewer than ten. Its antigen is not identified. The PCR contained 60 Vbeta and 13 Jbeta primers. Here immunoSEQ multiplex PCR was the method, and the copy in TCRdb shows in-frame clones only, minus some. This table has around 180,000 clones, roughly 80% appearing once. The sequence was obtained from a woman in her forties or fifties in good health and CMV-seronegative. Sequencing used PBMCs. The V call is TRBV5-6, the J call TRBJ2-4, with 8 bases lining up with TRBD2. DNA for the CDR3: TGTGCCAGCAGCTTGGGGCTAGCGGGAAACATTCAGTACTTC. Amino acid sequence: CASSLGLAGNIQYF.